This T cell receptor beta chain was recorded in a study of blood T cells in healthy people across ages. Whole-study results and caveats: Any conclusive comparison of naive versus antigen-experienced cells was prevented by using unsorted PBMCs. Because donor CMV status was unknown, expanded clonotype changes were possibly confounded. Long-lived donors had more naive CD4+ cells and higher diversity than aged donors.

In regard to this clonotype: The antigen is not known. Since the CDR3 does not end with the conserved phenylalanine or tryptophan, this likely comes from a read error.

Germline V CDR1 and CDR2: LGHDT, YNNKEL (reference sequence). The CDR3 length is 16 residues. J was trimmed by 4 bases and V by 2 bases; bases with no gene match: 10. A second PCR of 7 to 11 cycles used a sample-barcoded 5' primer and a J-beta primer mix. TCRdb fed the 5' RACE reads into MiXCR, producing one record per CDR3 protein. Of roughly 680,000 distinct CDR3 sequences in the sample, 20% to 25% were seen once. The material sequenced was blood. The chain joins TRBV3-1 to TRBJ1-2; 7 bases are shared with TRBD1. The clonotype comes from a man aged 65-85 years in good health. CDR3 amino acids: CASSQRETGRSYGYTL. The CDR3 nucleotides read TGTGCCAGCAGCCAAAGAGAGACAGGGAGGAGCTATGGCTACACCCTC.